A selection of T cell receptor beta chains follows, all from one sample in a study of blood T cell repertoires in COVID-19. Data came from immunoSEQ multiplex PCR; TCRdb stores just in-frame clones and leaves some out. The data show around 56,000 clones, 73% seen once. The material sequenced was peripheral blood. The receptors originated from a woman aged 70-85 years with acute or convalescent COVID-19. CDR3s leave out the opening cysteine and the closing phenylalanine or tryptophan.

cdr3_aa | j_call | v_call
VRSLDGRTGRNQPQH | TRBJ1-5 | TRBV7-5
ASSQAMREQY | TRBJ2-7 | TRBV3-1/TRBV3-2
ASSLATGSVEQY | TRBJ2-7 | TRBV11-2
ASQPTGGGWYEQY | TRBJ2-7 | TRBV19
ASSFKGGESNQPQH | TRBJ1-5 | TRBV5-4
ASSLDLRGQGVYGYT | TRBJ1-2 | TRBV11-2
ATTGGGNQPQH | TRBJ1-5 | TRBV10-3
ASSLAGVLNTEAF | TRBJ1-1 | TRBV5-6
ASSPPKGQGYTGELF | TRBJ2-2 | TRBV5-6
ASSYSLGGAEAF | TRBJ1-1 | TRBV6-5
ASSLGLTGGRDGYT | TRBJ1-2 | TRBV5-1